This T cell receptor (beta chain) was captured by sequencing in a study of T cell repertoires in cytomegalovirus infection (dated by TCRdb to the late 2010s). About the study as a whole: Recently identified HLA-C-restricted CMV epitopes, whose presentation resists viral immunomodulation, were targeted by peptide stimulations together with well-studied HLA-B-restricted epitopes. Donor HLA type was relevant to the analysis, as public TCR beta signatures indicated carriage of CMV infection together with the matching HLA type.

The table lists this clonotype with a few counts. Its antigen is not yet known. Base qualities are missing; no much larger clone stands one base away. Sample treatment or condition, as interpreted from the label and publication: in vitro stimulation with specific CMV peptide epitopes to enrich CMV-specific T cells. The reads were generated on an Illumina HiSeq 1500. TCRdb reworked the public reads: Q25 trimming with fastp, MiXCR clone assembly, productive beta chains retained. Merged by CDR3 protein, the rows form single entries marked with the most common genes and DNA. For this sample the table gives hundreds of thousands of distinct CDR3 sequences, of which 31% were detected only once. 13% of the sample comes from the top ten. The V end loses 6 bases and the J end loses 1 base, and a stretch of 18 bases separates them. The germline V gene (reference sequence) provides CDR1 SEHNR and CDR2 FQNEAQ. From the cysteine up to the phenylalanine, the CDR3 has a length of 16 residues. Only CDR3 DNA is held: 48 bases, read in frame from base 1.

Paper-wide results and their limitations: In both this cohort and an independent cohort of 350 or so donors, the cumulative frequency of public TCR beta family members distinguished carriers of CMV infection plus the relevant HLA type. The ex vivo response was dominated by HLA-C-restricted CMV-specific TCR beta clonotypes, which also provided the single most frequent clonotype in two of eight donors.

The V and J genes are TRBV7-9 and TRBJ2-5; the D element might be TRBD1 or TRBD2, as each aligns at 5 bases. The sequence was collected from a human donor in good health (CMV status not recorded). Some clones in this sample may be carry-over from other donors' samples. Material: cultured CD8+ T cells from PBMCs, obtained from culture after CMV antigen stimulation. The nucleotide sequence reads as follows: TGTGCCAGCAGTTCCCCGCCCTCGGGGCCCCAAGAGACCCAGTACTTC. It translates to CASSSPPSGPQETQYF.